This T cell receptor beta chain was retrieved from a study of response to subunit inactivated influenza vaccine. Study results and limitations: Each seasonal influenza vaccination, the authors suggested, recruits few new T cells.

This clonotype has at least ten counts. Its antigen is not identified. V was cut by 3 bases and J by 10 bases, with 10 bases left in between. The CDR3 is made up of 12 amino acids. Via MiXCR, TCRdb re-called the RT-PCR reads, giving one row per CDR3 protein. The sample carries just under 550,000 distinct CDR3 sequences, approximately 22% recorded once. The same data also contributed to another study, on T cells expressing NK-cell markers. That paper states: 5'RACE template switching built TCR beta cDNA with unique molecular identifiers. HCMV seropositivity characterized seven of the eight sequenced donors, and seronegativity one. A handful of donors carried dominant NKG2C+ clonotypes that made up 1.0-7.0% of their CD8+ T cells. In a few donors, dominant clonotypes made up 28.3-60.1% of CD3+CD56-NKG2C+ cells.

This clonotype originated in a man aged 45-65 years who received an inactivated influenza vaccine. Sequenced material: CD4+ T cells sorted from PBMCs, taken 12 days after vaccination. The V call is TRBV12-3 or TRBV12-4, the J call TRBJ2-1, with D unresolved. The chain's CDR3 is CASSFTTGEQFF. CDR3 nucleotide sequence: TGTGCCAGCAGTTTTACGACCGGGGAGCAGTTCTTC.